In this sample, the clone carrying this T cell receptor (beta chain) turned up a few times. Its cognate antigen is unknown. The data are from a study of T cell repertoires in cytomegalovirus infection. The CDR3 is 12 amino acids. V was pared by 5 bases and J by 6 bases, with 11 bases between. Germline V gene lookup returns CDR1 SGHVS and CDR2 FQNEAQ. Via MiXCR, TCRdb re-called the reads, giving one row per CDR3 protein. Counted here are under 200,000 distinct CDR3 sequences, about a fifth occurring once; the ten biggest clones make up roughly 25%. This clonotype originated in a human donor in good health (CMV status not recorded). Some clones in this sample may be carry-over from other donors' samples. This material consisted of CD8+ T cells from cultured PBMCs, taken from culture after CMV antigen stimulation. This chain uses TRBV7-8 with TRBJ2-7; no reliable D call. The CDR3 is CASSTTEPEQYF. The CDR3 DNA reads as TGTGCCAGCAGCACGACTGAGCCCGAGCAGTACTTC.